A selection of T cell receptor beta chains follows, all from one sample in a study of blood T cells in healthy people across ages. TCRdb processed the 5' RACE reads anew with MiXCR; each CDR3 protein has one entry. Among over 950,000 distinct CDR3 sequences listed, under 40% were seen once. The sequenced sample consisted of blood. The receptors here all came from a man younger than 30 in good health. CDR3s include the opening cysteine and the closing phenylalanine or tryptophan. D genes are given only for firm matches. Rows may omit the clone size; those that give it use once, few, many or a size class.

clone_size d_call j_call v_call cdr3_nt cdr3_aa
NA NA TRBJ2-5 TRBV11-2 TGTGCCAGCAGCTTCCAGTACCAAGAGACCCAGTACTTC CASSFQYQETQYF
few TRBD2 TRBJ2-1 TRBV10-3 TGTGCCATCAGTGGGGAGCGGGGGCGGCATGAGCAGTTCTTC CAISGERGRHEQFF
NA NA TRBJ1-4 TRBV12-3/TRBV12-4 TGTGCCAGCAGGGGAGCGTCGAATGAAAAACTGTTTTTT CASRGASNEKLFF
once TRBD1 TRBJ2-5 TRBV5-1 TGCGCCAGCAGCTTCTTTGGGACAGGCTTCCAAGAGACCCAGTACTTC CASSFFGTGFQETQYF
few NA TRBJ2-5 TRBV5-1 TGCGCCAGCAGCTCAGACGTGGGCCAGTACTTC CASSSDVGQYF
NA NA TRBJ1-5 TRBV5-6 TGTGCCAGCAGCTTGGGTCCTGGGGAACAGCCCCAGCATTTT CASSLGPGEQPQHF
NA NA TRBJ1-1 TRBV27 TGTGCCAGCAGTTTATCCCCAAGGGCTATGAACACTGAAGCTTTCTTT CASSLSPRAMNTEAFF
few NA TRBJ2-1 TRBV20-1 TGCAGTGCTAGAGGTGGACTAGAGCAGTTCTTC CSARGGLEQFF
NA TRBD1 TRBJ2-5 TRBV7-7 TGTGCCAGCAGCAGAGACAGGGATGAGACCCAGTACTTC CASSRDRDETQYF
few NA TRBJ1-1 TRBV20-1 TGCAGTGCTAGAGATGATGAGGGGTCGCGCACTGAAGCTTTCTTT CSARDDEGSRTEAFF
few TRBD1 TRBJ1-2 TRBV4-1 TGCGCCAGCAGCCAAGATAAAAGGCAGGGGGATCGGTATGGCTACACCTTC CASSQDKRQGDRYGYTF
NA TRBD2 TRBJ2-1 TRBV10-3 TGTGCCACCCTAGCGGGGGGGCCTAATGAGCAGTTCTTC CATLAGGPNEQFF
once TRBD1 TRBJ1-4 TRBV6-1 TGTGCCAGCAGTCCCCGGACAGGCAAAACTAATGAAAAACTGTTTTTT CASSPRTGKTNEKLFF
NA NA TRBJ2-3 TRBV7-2 TGTGCCAGCAGCACCAGGGCGCCCACAGATACGCAGTATTTT CASSTRAPTDTQYF
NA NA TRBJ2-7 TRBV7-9 TGTGCCAGCAGCCGCCCCTCAGAATTCCGACAGTCCGCCTACGAGCAGTACTTC CASSRPSEFRQSAYEQYF
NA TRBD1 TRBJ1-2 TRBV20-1 TGCAGTGCTAGAGGGACGGGACAGAAGGGTAACTATGGCTACACCTTC CSARGTGQKGNYGYTF